This T cell receptor beta chain was captured in a study of blood T cells in healthy people across ages. Study findings and constraints: Correlation between TCR beta diversity and naive T cell percentage was strong.

Then a second PCR, running roughly 7 to 11 cycles, was carried out with a sample-barcoded 5' primer and a J-beta primer mix. TCRdb called the 5' RACE reads again in MiXCR, with one record for every CDR3 protein. The sample lists around 800,000 distinct CDR3 sequences, roughly 44% occurring once. Turning to this clonotype: Its antigen is unknown.

The V segment lost 6 bases and the J segment 7 bases; nucleotides outside the gene matches: 11. Germline CDR1 MNHNY, CDR2 SVGAGI (reference sequence). The CDR3 contains 14 residues. V is TRBV6-6 and J is TRBJ2-7; the match to TRBD1 covers 8 bases. The clonotype comes from a man aged 60 to 75 in good health. Sequenced input: blood. CDR3 loop: CASRRPGTGYEQYF. The CDR3 DNA is TGTGCCAGCAGACGACCGGGGACAGGCTATGAGCAGTACTTC.